This T cell receptor (beta chain) emerged from a study of Graves' ophthalmopathy and Graves' hyperthyroidism. General study results and limits: Classification of ophthalmopathy versus stable hyperthyroidism by a 13-signature model yielded around 90% sensitivity and approximately 80% specificity.

A follow-up of 18 months without ophthalmopathy meant that hyperthyroidism was stable. Patients with other autoimmune diseases, uncontrolled infections, pregnancy or lactation were excluded. PBMCs were isolated by Ficoll-Paque density gradient centrifugation, using approximately 10 ml of fresh peripheral blood as the starting material. The authors amplified TCR beta CDR3 regions from RNA transcripts. HTBI-primed RT-PCR formed the first round, and a multiplex PCR formed the second. Each CDR3 protein gets one entry after TCRdb re-called the multiplex PCR reads with MiXCR. Of fewer than 650,000 distinct CDR3 sequences listed, around a fifth are singletons. As regards this clonotype: The target antigen is unknown.

Between the trimmed V and J ends, which lost 6 bases and 3 bases, there was a span of 18 bases. Germline V gene lookup returns CDR1 MNHNS and CDR2 SASEGT. The CDR3 is made up of 15 amino acids. This clonotype originated in a woman younger than 30 with stable Graves' hyperthyroidism. Some clones in this sample may be carry-over from other donors' samples. The chain carries TRBV6-1 and TRBJ2-7, with unresolved D. Sequenced input: peripheral blood. The CDR3 DNA sequence: TGTGCCAGCAGAAGCATGTCCGCGCCCTACTACGAGCAGTACTTC. This encodes CASRSMSAPYYEQYF.